These T cell receptor beta chains were read from a single sample in a study of blood T cells in healthy people across ages. In TCRdb, the 5' RACE reads were re-called with MiXCR into one record per CDR3 protein. The table lists some 670,000 distinct CDR3 sequences, roughly half of them singletons. The sequencing input was blood. The receptor source for this set is a woman at least 80 years old in good health. Each CDR3 is given with its conserved first and last residue.

v_gene | CDR3aa
TRBV4-2 | CASSPRTGGESTEAFF
TRBV20-1 | CSAKSRGGTGEQFF
TRBV7-3 | CASSPGSSSHNEQYF
TRBV6-5 | CASSYSGLAGEETQYF
TRBV5-1 | CARDGEVGSNQPQHF
TRBV2 | CASRAGRYTDTQYF
TRBV6-2/TRBV6-3 | CASSYSAYGTGKHNEQFF
TRBV12-3/TRBV12-4 | CASSLRDRGNEQFF
TRBV5-1 | CASSERGINYGYTF
TRBV10-3 | CAISAGPYQETQYF
TRBV7-3 | CASSLIAADTQYF
TRBV7-6 | CASRHMIRSGANVLTF
TRBV30 | CAFHRAYEQYF
TRBV18 | CASSSGLALNEQFF
TRBV7-9 | CASSLRALIGTGYNEQFF
TRBV4-2 | CASSQGLAGDIPGELFF
TRBV12-3/TRBV12-4 | CASSWGTSGGGHEGEQFF
TRBV5-1 | CASRRVDDEQFF
TRBV6-6 | CASRDNGQGRDEQYF
TRBV7-9 | CASLNSSTGRQFF
TRBV28 | CASSLGTRGKQFF
TRBV5-1 | CASSLREACGYTF
TRBV20-1 | CSAPRARGGSEQFF
TRBV28 | CASAFFDEQYF
TRBV20-1 | CSASVARLTGELFF
TRBV11-2 | CASSLVLRTSGSYNEQFF
TRBV10-3 | CAIRERSGGSSYNEQFF
TRBV27 | CASSTNQGANGYTF
TRBV6-1 | CASRNLGDGYTF
TRBV30 | CAWTGPRAFF
TRBV5-1 | CASSLQGHSTDTQYF
TRBV9 | CASSVYGAPGDEQFF